The table lists the clone carrying this T cell receptor beta chain with many counts. A second roughly 7 to 11 cycle PCR used barcoded and J-beta primers. TCRdb re-derived calls from the 5' RACE reads in MiXCR, one entry per CDR3 protein. The table has just under 900,000 distinct CDR3 sequences, about 28% seen once; the top ten hold 17%. The source of the sample is a study of blood T cells in healthy people across ages. Trimming cost V 5 bases and J 9 bases, with 23 bases left between them. The CDR3 runs 16 residues. CDR1 SGHTA and CDR2 FQGNSA come from the germline V gene. The clonotype was recovered from a woman older than 75 in good health. Material: blood. V and J are TRBV7-2 and TRBJ2-1; D is possibly TRBD2 (5 bases). The CDR3 DNA reads TGTGCCAGCAGCCTGCAGCGTCTAAATAGCGATCTTGAGCAGTTCTTC. As protein: CASSLQRLNSDLEQFF.